The 15 T cell receptor beta chains listed next were all sequenced from one sample in a study of T-cell memory formation after mild COVID-19 (dated by TCRdb to the early 2020s). Receptor libraries were prepared by 5' RACE. Sequencing used an Illumina NovaSeq 6000. TCRdb trimmed public reads at Q25 via fastp, called clones via MiXCR and kept in-frame beta chains. Here each entry gathers all rows of one CDR3 protein and keeps the most common genes and DNA. This sample has about 470,000 distinct CDR3 sequences in its table, and 18% of those were observed once. Of the sample, more than 9% is held by the ten largest clones. The sequenced material came from PBMCs or a T cell subset sorted from them (not recorded which). These receptors were obtained from an adult woman who had mild COVID-19 (a few samples of this study predate the infection). The sample titles of this study are shuffled in the database, so cell type and time point are left out; the donor was told from shared clones.

This clonotype was observed many times. The chain links TRBV7-9 to TRBJ2-3; no clear D gene. This CDR3 region has 15 residues. V shed 1 base and J shed 3 bases, with 11 bases lying between them. Germline lookup yields CDR1 SEHNR and CDR2 FQNEAQ (reference sequence). CDR3 in DNA: TGTGCCAGCAGCTTAGGTCCCAGTCCGACAGATACGCAGTATTTT. Its protein is CASSLGPSPTDTQYF.

This clonotype has a handful of counts. The chain employs TRBV29-1 and TRBJ1-1; D call uncertain. V was pared by 4 bases and J by 1 base, with 7 bases between. The CDR3 runs to 12 residues. Germline loops: CDR1 SQVTM, CDR2 ANQGSEA. CDR3 nucleotide sequence: TGCAGCGTTGTTATTGGGAACACTGAAGCTTTCTTT. Translating gives CSVVIGNTEAFF. Based on the CDR3 plus reference TRBV29-1 and TRBJ1-1, the full variable domain is SAVISQKPSRDICQRGTSLTIQCQVDSQVTMMFWYRQQPGQSLTLIATANQGSEATYESGFVIDKFPISRPNLTFSTLTVSNMSPEDSSIYLCSVVIGNTEAFFGQGTRLTVV.

The chain couples TRBV7-3 to TRBJ2-3; 7 bases are shared with TRBD2. The CDR3 covers 13 residues. J gave up 6 bases and V 8 bases, and 8 bases lay outside the gene matches. CDR1 and CDR2 from the germline V gene are SGHTA and FQGTGA. The CDR3 region is CASSGVAGDTQYF. CDR3 nucleotide sequence: TGTGCCAGCTCTGGGGTAGCGGGTGATACGCAGTATTTT.

This chain uses TRBV7-8 with TRBJ2-6; tentatively, D is TRBD1 (5 bases). Germline lookup yields CDR1 SGHVS and CDR2 FQNEAQ. This CDR3 comprises 16 residues. The V end was cut by 5 bases, the J end by 4 bases, with 15 bases between. The CDR3 nucleotides read TGTGCCAGCAGCAGGAGACAGTCGGACGGGGCCAACGTCCTGACTTTC. Its protein is CASSRRQSDGANVLTF.

This clonotype was recorded many times. The rearrangement links TRBV19 to TRBJ2-7; tentatively, D is TRBD1 (6 bases). The ends were cut back, 4 bases at V and 7 bases at J, with 20 bases in the middle. The CDR3 is 15 amino acids. Germline V gene data show CDR1 as LNHDA and CDR2 as SQIVND (reference sequence). The CDR3 loop reads CASSTAATGFGEQYF. The DNA of the CDR3 is TGTGCCAGTAGTACTGCCGCCACAGGGTTCGGGGAGCAGTACTTC.

The rearrangement uses TRBV10-3 and TRBJ2-7; TRBD1 is a possible D gene (6 bases). Germline V gene sequence: CDR1 ENHRY, CDR2 SYGVKD. There are 13 residues in the CDR3. V was trimmed by 2 bases and J by 6 bases, leaving 11 bases between them. CDR3 in DNA: TGTGCCATCAGTGAGGCTACAGGGTTCGAGCAGTACTTC. It specifies CAISEATGFEQYF.

The rearrangement joins TRBV7-9 to TRBJ2-1; 8 bases fit TRBD2. There are 18 residues in the CDR3. V lost 5 bases, J lost 10 bases, and 22 bases stayed unmatched. Germline CDR1 reads SEHNR; CDR2 reads FQNEAQ (reference sequence). The CDR3 here is CASSPRGAGSGRDSEQFF. The CDR3, as DNA: TGTGCCAGCAGCCCCAGAGGGGCCGGGAGCGGGAGAGATTCGGAGCAGTTCTTC.

The sample holds many counts of this clonotype. This rearrangement joins TRBV12-3 or TRBV12-4 to TRBJ2-7; TRBD1 aligns across 9 bases. This CDR3 region has 16 residues. With 6 bases clipped from V and 6 bases from J, the junction kept 15 bases outside the gene matches. This CDR3 is CASSPDSTGGLGEQYF. CDR3 DNA sequence: TGTGCCAGCAGCCCTGATTCGACAGGGGGTCTGGGCGAGCAGTACTTC.

The chain carries TRBV7-9 and TRBJ2-1, with D possibly TRBD2 on 6 matching bases. The germline V and J ends were trimmed by 3 bases and 3 bases, with 9 bases remaining between them. CDR3 size: 14 residues. CDR1 and CDR2 from the germline V gene are SEHNR and FQNEAQ (reference sequence). The CDR3 sequence is CASSFAGFYNEQFF. The CDR3 nucleotides are TGTGCCAGCAGCTTTGCGGGATTCTACAATGAGCAGTTCTTC.

This chain connects TRBV6-2 or TRBV6-3 to TRBJ2-3; TRBD2 aligns across 11 bases. V was clipped by 8 bases and J by 5 bases; unmatched bases: 12. CDR3 size: 16 residues. From germline, CDR1 is MNHEY and CDR2 SVGEGT. The CDR3 spells CASGEIAGGPVDTQYF. CDR3 DNA: TGTGCCAGCGGAGAAATAGCGGGAGGGCCCGTAGATACGCAGTATTTT.

V and J are TRBV6-5 and TRBJ2-7, with 7 bases identical to TRBD2. Germline-derived CDR1 and CDR2 are MNHEY and SVGAGI. CDR3 length: 17 residues. With V trimmed by 8 bases and J by 3 bases, 19 bases remained unmatched. Here the CDR3 reads CASQRFSVNWGGYEQYF. CDR3 nucleotide sequence: TGTGCCAGCCAGAGGTTTTCGGTAAACTGGGGGGGCTACGAGCAGTACTTC.

The chain uses TRBV7-6 and TRBJ2-2; D ambiguous. The CDR3 extends over 17 amino acids. V lost 5 bases, J lost 1 base, and 17 bases lay in between. The germline CDR1 and CDR2 sequences are SGHVS and FNYEAQ. The CDR3 nucleotides are TGTGCCAGCAGCCCGTCCTCCGAGCGTGAGAACACCGGGGAGCTGTTTTTT. Translating it yields CASSPSSERENTGELFF.

This chain connects TRBV9 to TRBJ2-7, with 9 bases that match TRBD1. Trimming removed 2 bases from V and 5 bases from J; junction bases left unmatched: 11. This CDR3 is built from 16 residues. Germline CDR1 reads SGDLS; CDR2 reads YYNGEE. The CDR3 coding sequence is TGTGCCAGCAGCGTGGGGAAATGGACAGGGGCCCACGAGCAGTACTTC. Protein: CASSVGKWTGAHEQYF.

In its sample, this clonotype was seen a few times. The rearrangement joins TRBV11-2 to TRBJ1-4; D not resolved. Trimming removed 4 bases at V and 8 bases at J, with 17 bases between. The CDR3 totals 15 residues. Germline values: CDR1 SGHAT, CDR2 FQNNGV. The CDR3 here is CASSSNGQIREKLFF. DNA for the CDR3: TGTGCCAGCAGCTCTAATGGCCAGATTCGGGAAAAACTGTTTTTT.

This chain links TRBV3-1 with TRBJ1-1; possibly TRBD1 for D (5 bases). From germline, CDR1 is LGHDT and CDR2 YNNKEL (reference sequence). The CDR3 runs 14 residues. V was trimmed by 3 bases and J by 4 bases, leaving 12 bases between them. CDR3 sequence (DNA): TGTGCCAGCAGCCAGGGGACGAGTAGCACTGAAGCTTTCTTT. Amino acid sequence: CASSQGTSSTEAFF.